This record concerns one T cell receptor beta chain sequence. V was cut by 3 bases and J by 8 bases, with 12 bases left in between. The CDR3 has 13 amino acids. CDR1 MNHEY and CDR2 SMNVEV come from the germline V gene (reference sequence). These data are taken from a study of blood T cell repertoires in COVID-19. Study as a whole: Samples representing acute and convalescent COVID-19 were sourced from the United States, Italy and Spain. PBMCs, B-cell-depleted T cells, or T cells were the source of the cDNA or gDNA that made up the material.

Method: immunoSEQ multiplex PCR; TCRdb's copy keeps in-frame clones and lacks some. The table lists hundreds of thousands of clones, about four fifths of them singletons. This TCR came from a woman aged 70-85 years with acute or convalescent COVID-19. The specimen was peripheral blood. J is TRBJ2-3 and V is TRBV27, with a tentative D call TRBD2 (6 bases). In DNA, the CDR3 is TGTGCCAGCAGTTTTCCCGGGGGTTTTACGCAGTATTTT. Translating it yields CASSFPGGFTQYF.